A single T cell receptor beta chain is shown here with its context. Which antigen it targets is not known. It has no much larger one-base neighbor in the sample; base qualities were not kept. This specimen comes from a study of blood T cell repertoires in COVID-19 (dated by TCRdb to the early 2020s). A note on the overall study: Collaborator samples came from the United States, Italy and Spain and covered acute and convalescent phases of COVID-19. The samples were drawn from two sources: the first 160 participants of the ongoing ImmuneRACE study, and fewer than 1,500 subjects contributed by 6 global collaborators. The prospective study material was composed of cDNA or gDNA derived from T cells, B-cell-depleted T cells, or PBMCs. A freely available public database, intended as a resource for researchers studying the immune response to SARS-CoV-2, is where the repertoires were released. Sample metadata almost always included a de-identified subject ID, COVID-19 status, age in years and sex. The dataset comprised deeply sampled blood TCRbeta repertoires from subjects exposed to, actively infected with, or recovered from COVID-19. Where available, HLA class I and class II types were taken from metadata supplied by the sample provider and were not determined by assay-based typing. The paper as a whole reports these results and caveats: How much clinical and demographic metadata was included differed by source and by participant, and the metadata was provided uncurated.

The immunoSEQ Assay, a bias-controlled multiplex PCR, was used to amplify TCRbeta CDR3 regions from genomic DNA. The source study handled its data this way. The number of nucleated cells in each sample was estimated by amplification of reference gene primers within the assay. To quantify the absolute abundance of each unique TCRbeta CDR3 rearrangement, sequence reads were collapsed and filtered. For each sample, productive Simpson clonality was calculated as the square root of Simpson's diversity index over productive rearrangements. The source is immuneACCESS, and TCRdb retained only in-frame sequences with V and J called. Part of the clones is not carried over; for the studies checked, unresolved V genes explain less than half of this, and the remainder is unexplained. V, J and clone size are taken as reported in that table, and D and trimming were inferred from the DNA itself. This sample holds 110,000 to 150,000 clones; about 91% were observed only once. The ten largest account for about 1.5% of the sample.

Per the germline V gene, SGHTA is the CDR1 and FQGNSA is the CDR2. Unmatched junction bases come to 9, with V trimmed by 8 bases and J by 7 bases. The CDR3 numbers 13 residues from cysteine through phenylalanine. The retained sequence is limited to the CDR3, 39 bases, with the frame set at the first base. Collaborating institutions collected whole blood in K2EDTA tubes following their own protocols. For TCRbeta analysis, collaborators shipped samples as frozen whole blood, isolated PBMCs, or DNA extracted from either of those sample types. Sequenced input: peripheral blood. The chain couples TRBV7-2 to TRBJ2-3; 7 nucleotides in the junction match TRBD2. This clonotype originated in a woman between 55 and 75 years old with acute or convalescent COVID-19. In nucleotide form, the sequence is TGTGCCAGCGGGGGACTATCACAGAATACGCAGTATTTT. Translated, this is CASGGLSQNTQYF.